These 3 T cell receptor beta chains came from one sample sequenced in a study of persistence of HIV-infected CD4 T cells. These receptors' antigens are unknown. Sequencing used immunoSEQ version 4 in survey mode. The assay was immunoSEQ multiplex PCR, and TCRdb's table has in-frame clones only and misses some. The sample holds some 31,000 clones; roughly four fifths are singletons and the top ten take about 0.9%. Stimulation used about 9.2 ug/mL lysate from CMV-infected fibroblasts. CD40L-negative CD69-negative CD45RO-high memory CD4+ T cells were sorted as populations depleted of antigen-responding cells. Sequencing was performed on CD4+ T cells sorted from PBMCs after roughly 18-hour stimulation, taken from a patient who received antiretroviral therapy. The receptors were sampled from an adult man with HIV who was CMV-seropositive.

The chain combines TRBV18 with TRBJ1-1; possible D gene TRBD1, 5 bases. Germline CDR1 KGHSH, CDR2 LQKENI. V was cut by 8 bases and J by 0 bases, with 10 bases left in between. The CDR3 totals 13 residues. CDR3 residues: CASLTGLNTEAFF. The CDR3 region has the DNA TGTGCCAGCCTCACAGGATTGAACACTGAAGCTTTCTTT.

In DNA, the CDR3 is TGTGCCAGCAGCCGCCACAAGGACACTGAAGCTTTCTTT. Translating it yields CASSRHKDTEAFF. The genes are TRBV14 and TRBJ1-1; D gene unclear. Trimming shortened V by 4 bases and J by 3 bases, and 9 bases separated the two germline ends. This CDR3 is 13 amino acids long. Germline V lookup: CDR1 SGHDN, CDR2 FVKESK.

The chain links TRBV10-3 to TRBJ2-7, with TRBD1 matching over 7 bases. This CDR3 comprises 14 residues. The germline CDR1 and CDR2 sequences are ENHRY and SYGVKD. V shed 3 bases and J 2 bases; nucleotides not matched to a gene: 4. The DNA for the CDR3 is TGTGCCATCAGTGACCGGACAGGAACCTACGAGCAGTACTTC. This codes for CAISDRTGTYEQYF.